This TCR beta chain originates from a study of blood T cell repertoires in COVID-19. Overall study context: Acute-phase and convalescent COVID-19 samples originated in the United States, Italy and Spain. T cells, B-cell-depleted T cells, or PBMCs provided the cDNA or gDNA that served as material.

Between the trimmed V and J ends, which lost 6 bases and 3 bases, there was a span of 16 bases. The germline V gene encodes CDR1 MNHEY and CDR2 SVGAGI. The CDR3 runs to 15 residues. Original handling: The assay estimated nucleated cells by amplifying reference gene primers. Method: immunoSEQ multiplex PCR; TCRdb's copy keeps in-frame clones and lacks some. The DNA gave D and trimming, while V, J and clone size come from that table. The table lists about 200,000 clones, 87% of them singletons. This clonotype was obtained from a man in his sixties who had recovered from COVID-19. Sequenced: peripheral blood. This chain joins TRBV6-5 and TRBJ2-3; perhaps TRBD2 as D (6 bases). The CDR3 DNA is TGTGCCAGCAGAGACGGGTGGAGGGGTACAGATACGCAGTATTTT. Translated, it gives CASRDGWRGTDTQYF.